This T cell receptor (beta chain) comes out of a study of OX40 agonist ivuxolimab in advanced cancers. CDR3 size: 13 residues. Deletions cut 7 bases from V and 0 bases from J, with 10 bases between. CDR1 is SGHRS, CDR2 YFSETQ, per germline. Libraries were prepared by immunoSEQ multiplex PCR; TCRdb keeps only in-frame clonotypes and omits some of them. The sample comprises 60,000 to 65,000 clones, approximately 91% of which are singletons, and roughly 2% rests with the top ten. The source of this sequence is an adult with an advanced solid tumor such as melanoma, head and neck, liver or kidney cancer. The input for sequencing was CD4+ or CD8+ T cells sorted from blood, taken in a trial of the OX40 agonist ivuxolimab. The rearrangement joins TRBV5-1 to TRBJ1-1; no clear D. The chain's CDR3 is CASGLRVNTEAFF. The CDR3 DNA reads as TGCGCCAGCGGCCTTAGAGTGAACACTGAAGCTTTCTTT.